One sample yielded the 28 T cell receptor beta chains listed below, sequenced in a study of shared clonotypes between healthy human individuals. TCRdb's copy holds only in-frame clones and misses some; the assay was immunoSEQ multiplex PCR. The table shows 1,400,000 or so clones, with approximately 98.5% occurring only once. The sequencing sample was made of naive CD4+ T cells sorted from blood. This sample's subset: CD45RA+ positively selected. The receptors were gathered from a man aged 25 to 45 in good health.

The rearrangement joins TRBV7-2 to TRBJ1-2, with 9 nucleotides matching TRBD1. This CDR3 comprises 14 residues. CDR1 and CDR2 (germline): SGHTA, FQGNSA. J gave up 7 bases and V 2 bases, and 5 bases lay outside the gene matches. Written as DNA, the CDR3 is TGTGCCAGCAGCTTATCGTGGACAGGGGTTGGCTACACCTTC. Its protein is CASSLSWTGVGYTF.

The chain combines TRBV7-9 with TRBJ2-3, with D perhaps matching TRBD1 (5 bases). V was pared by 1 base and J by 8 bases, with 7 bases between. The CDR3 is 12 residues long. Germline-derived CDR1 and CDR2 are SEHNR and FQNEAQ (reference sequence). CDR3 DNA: TGTGCCAGCAGCTTAGGTCAGGGTACGCAGTATTTT. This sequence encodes CASSLGQGTQYF.

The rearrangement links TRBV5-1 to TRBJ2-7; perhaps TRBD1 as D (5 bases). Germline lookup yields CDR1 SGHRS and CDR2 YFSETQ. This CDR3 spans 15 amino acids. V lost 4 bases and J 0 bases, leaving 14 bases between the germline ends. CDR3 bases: TGCGCCAGCAGCCTCGACAGTTACAGCTCCTACGAGCAGTACTTC. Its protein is CASSLDSYSSYEQYF.

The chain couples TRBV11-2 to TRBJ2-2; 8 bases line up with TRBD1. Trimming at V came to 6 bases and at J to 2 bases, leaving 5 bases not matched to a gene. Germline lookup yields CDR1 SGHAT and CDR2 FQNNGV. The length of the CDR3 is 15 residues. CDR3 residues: CASSGQGFNTGELFF. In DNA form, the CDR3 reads TGTGCCAGCAGTGGACAGGGATTTAACACCGGGGAGCTGTTTTTT.

The CDR3 spells CASTDGPYEQYF. As DNA, the CDR3 is TGTGCCAGCACAGACGGACCCTACGAGCAGTACTTC. The chain links TRBV25-1 to TRBJ2-7; no reliable D call. The CDR3 totals 12 residues. V shed 7 bases and J shed 2 bases, with 9 bases lying between them. CDR1 and CDR2 (germline): MGHDK, SYGVNS.

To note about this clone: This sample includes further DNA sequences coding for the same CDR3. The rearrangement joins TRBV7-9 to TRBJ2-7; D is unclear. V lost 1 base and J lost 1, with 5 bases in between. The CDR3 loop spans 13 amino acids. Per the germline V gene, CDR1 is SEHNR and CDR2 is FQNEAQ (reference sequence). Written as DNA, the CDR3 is TGTGCCAGCAGCTTAGTACGTTCCTACGAGCAGTACTTC. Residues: CASSLVRSYEQYF.

The CDR3 nucleotides read TGTGCCAGCAGTGTTCCTAGCGGGAGTTTGGTCGTTTACGAGCAGTACTTC. Its translation is CASSVPSGSLVVYEQYF. The chain couples TRBV2 to TRBJ2-7; 10 bases fit TRBD2. The germline V gene encodes CDR1 SNHLY and CDR2 FYNNEI. The J segment lost 4 bases and the V segment lost 4 bases, leaving 13 bases of the junction unmatched. CDR3 length equals 17 residues.

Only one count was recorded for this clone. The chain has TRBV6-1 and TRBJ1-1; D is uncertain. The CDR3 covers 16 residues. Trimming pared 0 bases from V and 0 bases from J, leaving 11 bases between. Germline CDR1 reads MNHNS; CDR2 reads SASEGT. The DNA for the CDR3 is TGTGCCAGCAGTGAAGCGTTTTTCCGACTGAACACTGAAGCTTTCTTT. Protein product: CASSEAFFRLNTEAFF.

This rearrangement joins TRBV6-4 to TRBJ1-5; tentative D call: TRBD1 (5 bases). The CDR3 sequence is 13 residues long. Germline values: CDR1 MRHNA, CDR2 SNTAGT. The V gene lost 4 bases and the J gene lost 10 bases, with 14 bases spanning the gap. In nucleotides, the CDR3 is TGTGCCAGCAGTGGGTCGAGCGGGGGTCCCCAGCATTTT. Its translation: CASSGSSGGPQHF.

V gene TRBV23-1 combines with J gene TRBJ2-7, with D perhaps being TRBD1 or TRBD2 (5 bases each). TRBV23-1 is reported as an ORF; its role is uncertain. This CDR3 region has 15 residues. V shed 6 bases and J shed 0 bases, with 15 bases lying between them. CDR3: CASRRGVRDSYEQYF. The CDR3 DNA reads TGCGCCAGCAGACGAGGGGTTAGGGACTCCTACGAGCAGTACTTC.

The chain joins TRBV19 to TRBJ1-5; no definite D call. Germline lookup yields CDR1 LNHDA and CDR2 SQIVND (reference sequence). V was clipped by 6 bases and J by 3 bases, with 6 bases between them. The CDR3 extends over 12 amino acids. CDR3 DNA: TGTGCCAGTAGGGGCCTCAATCAGCCCCAGCATTTT. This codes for CASRGLNQPQHF. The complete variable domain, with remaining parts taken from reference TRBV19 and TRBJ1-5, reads DGGITQSPKYLFRKEGQNVTLSCEQNLNHDAMYWYRQDPGQGLRLIYYSQIVNDFQKGDIAEGYSVSREKKESFPLTVTSAQKNPTAFYLCASRGLNQPQHFGDGTRLSIL.

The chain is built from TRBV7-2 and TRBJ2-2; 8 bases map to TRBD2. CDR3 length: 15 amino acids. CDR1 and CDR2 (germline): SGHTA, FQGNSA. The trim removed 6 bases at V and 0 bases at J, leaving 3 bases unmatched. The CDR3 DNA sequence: TGTGCCAGCAGACCGGGACTAGCGAACACCGGGGAGCTGTTTTTT. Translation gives CASRPGLANTGELFF.

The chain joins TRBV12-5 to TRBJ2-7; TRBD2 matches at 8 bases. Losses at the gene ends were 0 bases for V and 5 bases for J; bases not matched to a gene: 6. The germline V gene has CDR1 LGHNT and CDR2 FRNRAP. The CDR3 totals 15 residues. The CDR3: CASGLVRLAGHEQYF. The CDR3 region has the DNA TGTGCTAGTGGTTTGGTACGTCTAGCGGGCCACGAGCAGTACTTC.

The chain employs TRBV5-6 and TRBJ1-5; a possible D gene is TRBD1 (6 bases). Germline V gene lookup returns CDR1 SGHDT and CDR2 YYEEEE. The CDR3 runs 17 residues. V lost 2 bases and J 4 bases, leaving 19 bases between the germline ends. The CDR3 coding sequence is TGTGCCAGCAGCTTATTACAGGGAGGCGGAAGGAATCAGCCCCAGCATTTT. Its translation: CASSLLQGGGRNQPQHF.

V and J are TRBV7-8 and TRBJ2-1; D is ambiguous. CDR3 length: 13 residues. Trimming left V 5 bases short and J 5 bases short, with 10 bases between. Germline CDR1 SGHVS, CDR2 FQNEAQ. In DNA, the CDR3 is TGTGCCAGCAGCCTGGTCACAGACAATGAGCAGTTCTTC. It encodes CASSLVTDNEQFF.

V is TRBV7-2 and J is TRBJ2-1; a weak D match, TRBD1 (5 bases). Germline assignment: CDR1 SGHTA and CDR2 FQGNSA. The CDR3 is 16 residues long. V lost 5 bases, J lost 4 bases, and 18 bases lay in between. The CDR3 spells CASSIAGPRVYNEQFF. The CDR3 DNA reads TGTGCCAGCAGCATCGCCGGGCCCAGGGTATACAATGAGCAGTTCTTC.

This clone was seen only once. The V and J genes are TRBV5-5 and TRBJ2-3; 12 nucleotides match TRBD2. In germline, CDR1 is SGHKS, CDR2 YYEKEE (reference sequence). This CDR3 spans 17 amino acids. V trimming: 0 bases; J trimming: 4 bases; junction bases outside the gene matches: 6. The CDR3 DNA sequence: TGTGCCAGCAGCTTGGGACCGACTAGCGGGAGTGCAGATACGCAGTATTTT. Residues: CASSLGPTSGSADTQYF.

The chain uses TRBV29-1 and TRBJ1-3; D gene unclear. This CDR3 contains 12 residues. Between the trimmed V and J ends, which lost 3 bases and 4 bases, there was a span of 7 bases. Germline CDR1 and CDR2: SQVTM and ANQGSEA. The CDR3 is CSVEEAGNTIYF. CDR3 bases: TGCAGCGTTGAGGAGGCGGGAAACACCATATATTTT. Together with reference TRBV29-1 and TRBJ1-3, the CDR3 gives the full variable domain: SAVISQKPSRDICQRGTSLTIQCQVDSQVTMMFWYRQQPGQSLTLIATANQGSEATYESGFVIDKFPISRPNLTFSTLTVSNMSPEDSSIYLCSVEEAGNTIYFGEGSWLTVV.

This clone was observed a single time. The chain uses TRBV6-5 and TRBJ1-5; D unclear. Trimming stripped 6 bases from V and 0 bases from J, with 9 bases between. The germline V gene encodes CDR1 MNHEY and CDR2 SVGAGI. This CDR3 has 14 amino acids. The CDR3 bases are TGTGCCAGCAGGCGTACTTATAGCAATCAGCCCCAGCATTTT. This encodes CASRRTYSNQPQHF.

CDR3 sequence: CAISERTGASYEQYF. The CDR3 DNA sequence: TGTGCCATCAGTGAGAGGACAGGGGCCTCCTACGAGCAGTACTTC. The V gene is TRBV10-3, the J gene TRBJ2-7; 9 nucleotides align to TRBD1. The CDR3 length is 15 residues. Germline V gives CDR1 ENHRY, CDR2 SYGVKD. V was clipped by 2 bases and J by 0 bases; unmatched bases: 2.

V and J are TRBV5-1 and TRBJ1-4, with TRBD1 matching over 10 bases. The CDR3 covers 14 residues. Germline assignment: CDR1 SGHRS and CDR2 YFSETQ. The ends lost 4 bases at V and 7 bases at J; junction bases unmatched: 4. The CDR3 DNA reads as TGCGCCAGCAGCGTGGACAGGGGGAGTGAAAAACTGTTTTTT. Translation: CASSVDRGSEKLFF.

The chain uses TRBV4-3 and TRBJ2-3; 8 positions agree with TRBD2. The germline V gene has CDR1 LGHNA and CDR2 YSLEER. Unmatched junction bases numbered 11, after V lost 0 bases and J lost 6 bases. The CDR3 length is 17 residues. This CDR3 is CASSQDLASGLGDTQYF. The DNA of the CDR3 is TGCGCCAGCAGCCAAGATCTGGCTAGCGGGCTGGGTGATACGCAGTATTTT.

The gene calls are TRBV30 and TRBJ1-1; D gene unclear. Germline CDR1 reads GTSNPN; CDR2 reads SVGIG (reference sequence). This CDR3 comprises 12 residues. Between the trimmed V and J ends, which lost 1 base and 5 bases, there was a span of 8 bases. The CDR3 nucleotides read TGTGCCTGGAGTGGACCCGCGACTGAAGCTTTCTTT. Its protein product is CAWSGPATEAFF.

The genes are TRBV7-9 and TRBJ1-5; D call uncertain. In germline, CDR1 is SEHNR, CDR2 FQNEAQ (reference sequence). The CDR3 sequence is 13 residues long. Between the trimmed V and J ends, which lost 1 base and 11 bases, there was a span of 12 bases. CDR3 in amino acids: CASSLVGPSAQHF. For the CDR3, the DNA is TGTGCCAGCAGCTTAGTCGGCCCCTCGGCCCAGCATTTT.

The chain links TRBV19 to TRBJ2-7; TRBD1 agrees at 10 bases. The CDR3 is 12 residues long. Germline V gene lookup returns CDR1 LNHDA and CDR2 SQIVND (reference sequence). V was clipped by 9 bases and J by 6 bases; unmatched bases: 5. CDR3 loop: CASGTGVGEQYF. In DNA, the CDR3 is TGTGCCAGCGGGACAGGGGTCGGCGAGCAGTACTTC.

This chain's CDR3 is CASRGTGLNEQYF. CDR3 DNA: TGTGCCAGCAGGGGGACAGGGTTAAACGAGCAGTACTTC. The V call is TRBV6-5, the J call TRBJ2-7; 9 nucleotides align to TRBD1. Per germline, CDR1 MNHEY and CDR2 SVGAGI. The CDR3 covers 13 residues. The ends lost 6 bases at V and 5 bases at J; junction bases unmatched: 5.

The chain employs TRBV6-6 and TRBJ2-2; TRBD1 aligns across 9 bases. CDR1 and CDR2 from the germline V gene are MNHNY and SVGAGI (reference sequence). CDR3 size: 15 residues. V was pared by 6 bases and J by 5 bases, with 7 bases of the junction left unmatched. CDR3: CASSPGQGTTGELFF. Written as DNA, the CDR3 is TGTGCCAGCAGCCCGGGACAGGGAACGACCGGGGAGCTGTTTTTT.

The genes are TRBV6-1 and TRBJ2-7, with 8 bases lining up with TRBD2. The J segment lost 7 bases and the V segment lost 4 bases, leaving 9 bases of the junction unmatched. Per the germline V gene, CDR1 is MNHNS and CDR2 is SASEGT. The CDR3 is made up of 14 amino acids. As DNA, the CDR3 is TGTGCCAGCAGTGTAGCGGGAAGTTTGTTTGAGCAGTACTTC. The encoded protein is CASSVAGSLFEQYF.